This T cell receptor (beta chain) was captured in a study of CD8+ T cells in alopecia areata. Germline-derived CDR1 and CDR2 are SQVTM and ANQGSEA. V was clipped by 7 bases and J by 1 base; unmatched bases: 9. This CDR3 contains 14 residues. Extraction of RNA preceded its reverse transcription into cDNA, which served as the sequencing template. The data were produced by immunoSEQ multiplex PCR, yet TCRdb's version contains in-frame clones alone and is incomplete. This table has 200,000 to 250,000 clones, 67% appearing once. The chain uses TRBV29-1 and TRBJ1-1; 7 positions agree with TRBD1. The sequence was collected from a human donor with alopecia areata. The sample was CD4+ T cells sorted from blood, taken at week 0. The CDR3 loop reads CSGSTGFGNTEAFF. The CDR3 bases are TGCAGCGGATCGACAGGGTTCGGGAACACTGAAGCTTTCTTT.